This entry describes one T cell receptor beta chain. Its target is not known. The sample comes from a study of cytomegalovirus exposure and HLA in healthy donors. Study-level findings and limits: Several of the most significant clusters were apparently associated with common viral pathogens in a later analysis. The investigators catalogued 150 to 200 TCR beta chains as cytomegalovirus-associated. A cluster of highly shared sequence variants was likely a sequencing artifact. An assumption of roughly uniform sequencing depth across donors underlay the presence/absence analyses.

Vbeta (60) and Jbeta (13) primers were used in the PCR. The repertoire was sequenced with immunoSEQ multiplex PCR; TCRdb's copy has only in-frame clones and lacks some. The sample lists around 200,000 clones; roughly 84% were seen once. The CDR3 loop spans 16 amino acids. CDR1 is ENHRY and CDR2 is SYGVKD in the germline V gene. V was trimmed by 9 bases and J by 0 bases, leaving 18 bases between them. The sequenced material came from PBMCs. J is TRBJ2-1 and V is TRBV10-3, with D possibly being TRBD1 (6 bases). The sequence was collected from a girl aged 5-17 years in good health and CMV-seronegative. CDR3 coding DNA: TGTGCCATTTCCTCCCCTACAGGGACCTCCTACAATGAGCAGTTCTTC. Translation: CAISSPTGTSYNEQFF.